The clone carrying this T cell receptor (beta chain) was recorded a few times. Antigen specificity is unknown. CDR3 length: 13 amino acids. V shed 1 base, J shed 6 bases, and the junction held 2 bases outside the gene matches. The germline V gene encodes CDR1 DFQATT and CDR2 SNEGSKA (reference sequence). These data originate in a study of CD8 T cells in ankylosing spondylitis. Study conclusions and caveats: Fewer than ten highly homologous variants made up a TCR beta motif that seemed to typify ankylosing spondylitis blood. Peripheral blood samples showed relatively rare disease-linked clones, and these clones were CD8+. There was reportedly significant enrichment of clones that were disease-linked in matched ankylosing spondylitis synovial fluid.

Using quantitative 5'-RACE with molecular barcodes, the authors made TCR beta libraries. TCRdb processed the 5' RACE reads anew with MiXCR; each CDR3 protein has one entry. The data hold approximately 190,000 distinct CDR3 sequences, with approximately 13% observed a single time. Sequencing used blood, either unsorted or a sorted T cell fraction (not recorded which). The genes are TRBV20-1 and TRBJ2-1, with 8 nucleotides matching TRBD2. This clonotype was obtained from a female donor with ankylosing spondylitis or in good health (not recorded which). Written as DNA, the CDR3 is TGCAGTGCTAGAGCGGGAGGGTTCAATGAGCAGTTCTTC. Residues: CSARAGGFNEQFF.